This is a list of T cell receptor beta chains from one sample in a study of T cell repertoires in cytomegalovirus infection. MiXCR was run by TCRdb on the reads, yielding one entry per CDR3 protein. The sample holds 700,000 to 900,000 distinct CDR3 sequences, almost 30% seen once. These receptors have no known antigen. The sequences come from cultured CD8+ T cells from PBMCs, collected from culture after CMV antigen stimulation. These receptor sequences come from a human donor in good health (CMV status not recorded). Some clones in this sample may be carry-over from other donors' samples. Both conserved end residues are part of each CDR3. A D gene is named only where the DNA matches it firmly. Clone size appears in some rows only: once, few, many, or a class for an expanded clone.

d_gene	j_gene	v_gene	abundance	CDR3aa	CDR3nt
.	TRBJ2-7	TRBV19	.	CASHPGHSYEQYF	TGTGCCAGCCACCCGGGCCACTCCTACGAGCAGTACTTC
.	TRBJ2-1	TRBV7-3	.	CASSLSPPDRGNEQFF	TGTGCCAGCAGCTTAAGCCCCCCGGACAGAGGCAATGAGCAGTTCTTC
.	TRBJ2-3	TRBV2	.	CATLGLHKGTDTQYF	TGTGCCACTTTGGGTCTACACAAAGGCACAGATACGCAGTATTTT
.	TRBJ2-7	TRBV7-9	few	CASSPPKVDPYEQYF	TGTGCCAGCAGCCCCCCTAAAGTAGACCCCTACGAGCAGTACTTC
.	TRBJ2-6	TRBV4-1	few	CASSQEPWGFGANVLTF	TGCGCCAGCAGCCAAGAGCCCTGGGGTTTTGGGGCCAACGTCCTGACTTTC
.	TRBJ1-1	TRBV19	few	CASSMDPGGNTEAFF	TGTGCCAGTAGTATGGACCCCGGCGGGAACACTGAAGCTTTCTTT
.	TRBJ1-2	TRBV7-2	.	CASSPQGTGGWGYTF	TGTGCCAGCAGCCCGCAGGGGACCGGGGGTTGGGGCTACACCTTC
.	TRBJ2-1	TRBV6-6	.	CASSYQGTSYNEQFF	TGTGCCAGCAGTTACCAAGGAACTTCCTACAATGAGCAGTTCTTC
.	TRBJ2-5	TRBV6-8	.	CASSYSGYQETQYF	TGTGCCAGCAGTTACTCGGGGTACCAAGAGACCCAGTACTTC
TRBD1	TRBJ2-1	TRBV27	.	CASLDRGSTVF	TGTGCCAGTCTTGACAGGGGATCGACGGTCTTC
.	TRBJ1-1	TRBV7-9	few	CASSPPGPARNTEAFF	TGTGCCAGCAGCCCCCCGGGGCCCGCTAGAAACACTGAAGCTTTCTTT
.	TRBJ1-1	TRBV7-9	.	CASSLVATNTEAFF	TGTGCCAGCAGCTTAGTGGCAACGAACACTGAAGCTTTCTTT
.	TRBJ1-1	TRBV12-3/TRBV12-4	few	CASSFRGDALPNTEAFF	TGTGCCAGCAGTTTTCGAGGGGACGCCCTCCCAAACACTGAAGCTTTCTTT
.	TRBJ2-1	TRBV7-6	few	CASSPQGQEQFF	TGTGCCAGCAGCCCCCAGGGACAAGAGCAGTTCTTC
TRBD1	TRBJ1-2	TRBV15	.	CATSIRGIRSNGYTF	TGTGCCACCAGTATCAGGGGGATCCGGTCGAATGGCTACACCTTC
.	TRBJ2-1	TRBV2	.	CASEDLQHNEQFF	TGTGCCAGCGAAGATCTACAACACAATGAGCAGTTCTTC
TRBD1	TRBJ1-1	TRBV6-2/TRBV6-3	.	CASSYLPGQGDTEAFF	TGTGCCAGCAGTTACTTGCCGGGACAGGGAGACACTGAAGCTTTCTTT
.	TRBJ1-2	TRBV6-5	.	CASSYMGSGDGYTF	TGTGCCAGCAGTTATATGGGGTCAGGCGATGGCTACACCTTC
TRBD1	TRBJ1-6	TRBV12-3/TRBV12-4	.	CASSFWTGDPAYNSPLHF	TGTGCCAGCAGTTTCTGGACAGGGGATCCGGCCTATAATTCACCCCTCCACTTT
TRBD1	TRBJ2-3	TRBV7-6	.	CASSPRTGGADTQYF	TGTGCCAGCAGCCCGAGGACAGGGGGCGCAGATACGCAGTATTTT
TRBD1	TRBJ1-3	TRBV19	few	CASTLGTGSGNTIYF	TGTGCCAGCACCCTCGGGACAGGGTCTGGAAACACCATATATTTT
TRBD1	TRBJ1-3	TRBV7-2	many	CASSRRDRGDLGNTIYF	TGTGCCAGCAGCCGCCGGGACAGGGGGGATTTGGGAAACACCATATATTTT
.	TRBJ2-3	TRBV3-1	.	CASSQAVAASTDTQYF	TGTGCCAGCAGCCAAGCGGTGGCAGCTAGCACAGATACGCAGTATTTT
.	TRBJ2-6	TRBV19	many	CASSIEYLVLGNSGANVLTF	TGTGCCAGTAGTATAGAGTACCTGGTCTTAGGAAACTCTGGGGCCAACGTCCTGACTTTC
.	TRBJ2-1	TRBV7-2	many	CASSPWWGLYYNEQFF	TGTGCCAGCAGCCCCTGGTGGGGGCTTTACTACAATGAGCAGTTCTTC